This T cell receptor (beta chain) was profiled in a study of control samples from healthy donors and cancer patients. Trimming removed 5 bases at V and 9 bases at J, with 7 bases between. Germline CDR1 and CDR2: SGHTA and FQGNSA. The CDR3 contains 11 residues. Clones were read by immunoSEQ multiplex PCR, and TCRdb kept only the in-frame ones, dropping some. The table lists roughly 100,000 clones, 85% to 90% of them singletons. Sequenced input: blood. The TCR sequence derives from a man aged 25 to 40 in good health. The chain uses TRBV7-2 and TRBJ2-2; D unresolved. CDR3 DNA sequence: TGTGCCAGCAGCCTGGAGTGGGAGCTGTTTTTT. This codes for CASSLEWELFF.